This TCR beta chain was recorded in a study of blood T cells in healthy people across ages. Study results and limitations: The fall in TCR beta diversity per million T cells was roughly linear with age.

This clonotype has more than one count but fewer than ten. The antigen remains undetermined. Together with a sample-barcoded 5' primer, a J-beta primer mix was included in a second PCR lasting roughly 6 to 12 cycles. Sequencing recovered at least 3 million CDR3-containing paired-end reads from each sample. From the 5' RACE reads, TCRdb called clonotypes with MiXCR, one entry per CDR3 protein. The sample carries 1.5 million to 2 million distinct CDR3 sequences, around 50% recorded once. Material: blood. This TCR came from a woman in her forties in good health.

The CDR3 DNA follows: TGTGCCAGCAGCGCAGGGGGCGCGGGTCAGCCCCAGCATTTT. Its translation is CASSAGGAGQPQHF. This chain links TRBV7-2 with TRBJ1-5, with 8 bases identical to TRBD1. V gave up 5 bases and J gave up 6 bases; unmatched junction bases: 6. Germline loops: CDR1 SGHTA, CDR2 FQGNSA. The CDR3 spans 14 residues. The whole variable domain, filled in from reference TRBV7-2 and TRBJ1-5, reads GAGVSQSPSNKVTEKGKDVELRCDPISGHTALYWYRQSLGQGLEFLIYFQGNSAPDKSGLPSDRFSAERTGGSVSTLTIQRTQQEDSAVYLCASSAGGAGQPQHFGDGTRLSIL.